The clone carrying this TCR beta chain appeared once. This record belongs to a study of blood T cell repertoires in COVID-19. The J segment lost 1 base and the V segment lost 3 bases, leaving 4 bases of the junction unmatched. Germline V lookup: CDR1 SQVTM, CDR2 ANQGSEA. This CDR3 is 14 amino acids long. Repertoires were generated with immunoSEQ multiplex PCR, while TCRdb's copy carries only in-frame clones and drops some. Among about 200,000 clones listed, roughly four fifths were seen once. The receptor comes from a woman aged 40 to 50 with acute or convalescent COVID-19. Sequencing was done on a sample of peripheral blood. The chain combines TRBV29-1 with TRBJ2-3; TRBD2 matches 7 bases. CDR3 in DNA: TGCAGCGTTGAGGGGGGGAAGGGCACAGATACGCAGTATTTT. Amino acids: CSVEGGKGTDTQYF.